The 16 T cell receptor beta chains in this list originate from one sample, sequenced in a study of OX40 agonist ivuxolimab in advanced cancers. The table came from immunoSEQ multiplex PCR; TCRdb's copy has only in-frame clones and leaves some out. The sample consists of about 49,000 clones, 60% to 80% of them appearing once. The starting material was CD4+ or CD8+ T cells sorted from blood, obtained in a trial of the OX40 agonist ivuxolimab. The receptors originated from an adult with an advanced solid tumor such as melanoma, head and neck, liver or kidney cancer.

The chain uses TRBV30 and TRBJ2-3; D is uncertain. The CDR3 spans 12 residues. The germline V gene encodes CDR1 GTSNPN and CDR2 SVGIG (reference sequence). Trimming left V 2 bases short and J 8 bases short, with 11 bases between. This CDR3 is CAWSQGFGTQYF. The CDR3 nucleotides are TGTGCCTGGAGTCAAGGTTTTGGTACGCAGTATTTT.

The chain recombines TRBV2 with TRBJ2-5, with D possibly being TRBD2 (7 bases). This CDR3 is 18 amino acids long. Germline V gene lookup returns CDR1 SNHLY and CDR2 FYNNEI. The germline V and J ends were trimmed by 7 bases and 2 bases, with 26 bases remaining between them. CDR3 sequence (DNA): TGTGCCAGCAACATGCTTCGGGGGGCGCGGGCGGGGCAAGAGACCCAGTACTTC. Translating gives CASNMLRGARAGQETQYF.

V and J are TRBV6-1 and TRBJ1-6; no clear D gene. The CDR3 totals 13 residues. CDR1 MNHNS and CDR2 SASEGT come from the germline V gene. Trimming took off 4 bases at V and 7 bases at J, with 8 bases between the two ends. The CDR3 loop reads CASSAQTNSPLHF. Here the CDR3 DNA reads TGTGCCAGCAGTGCCCAGACAAATTCACCCCTCCACTTT.

The V and J genes are TRBV19 and TRBJ2-1; weak D call: TRBD2 (6 bases). V lost 5 bases to trimming and J lost 4 bases, with 12 bases between them. The CDR3 consists of 14 residues. CDR1 and CDR2 from the germline V gene are LNHDA and SQIVND (reference sequence). CDR3: CASSELAEYNEQFF. CDR3 sequence (DNA): TGTGCCAGTAGTGAACTAGCAGAGTACAATGAGCAGTTCTTC.

V usage is TRBV5-1 and J usage is TRBJ2-5; D not certain. V shed 2 bases and J shed 1 base, with 12 bases lying between them. Germline V gives CDR1 SGHRS, CDR2 YFSETQ. This CDR3 region has 15 residues. This CDR3 reads CASSFNLKTQETQYF. CDR3 nucleotide sequence: TGCGCCAGCAGCTTCAACCTTAAAACCCAAGAGACCCAGTACTTC. The variable domain in full, with the rest retrieved from reference TRBV5-1 and TRBJ2-5, is KAGVTQTPRYLIKTRGQQVTLSCSPISGHRSVSWYQQTPGQGLQFLFEYFSETQRNKGNFPGRFSGRQFSNSRSEMNVSTLELGDSALYLCASSFNLKTQETQYFGPGTRLLVL.

The rearrangement uses TRBV27 and TRBJ2-1; tentatively, D is TRBD2 (6 bases). V shed 7 bases and J shed 9 bases, with 22 bases lying between them. Germline V gene sequence: CDR1 MNHEY, CDR2 SMNVEV (reference sequence). The CDR3 is 15 amino acids. In DNA, the CDR3 is TGTGCCAGCAAACAAACCGGTTTGGAGGGACTTGAGCAGTTCTTC. This sequence encodes CASKQTGLEGLEQFF.

The rearrangement joins TRBV9 to TRBJ2-7; TRBD2 aligns across 9 bases. The CDR3 loop spans 14 amino acids. In germline, CDR1 is SGDLS, CDR2 YYNGEE. Unmatched junction bases numbered 6, after V lost 4 bases and J lost 4 bases. CDR3 nucleotides: TGTGCCAGCAGCCCCCCCAGCGGGAGGTACGAGCAGTACTTC. Its translation is CASSPPSGRYEQYF. The variable domain in full, completed from reference TRBV9 and TRBJ2-7, reads DSGVTQTPKHLITATGQRVTLRCSPRSGDLSVYWYQQSLDQGLQFLIQYYNGEERAKGNILERFSAQQFPDLHSELNLSSLELGDSALYFCASSPPSGRYEQYFGPGTRLTVT.

The table lists this clone with a few counts. This rearrangement joins TRBV2 to TRBJ1-2; tentative D call: TRBD1 (5 bases). Germline values: CDR1 SNHLY, CDR2 FYNNEI. The CDR3 covers 14 residues. V was shortened by 5 bases and J by 8 bases, with 18 bases between the two germline ends. CDR3 DNA sequence: TGTGCCAGCAGTCCTCGGGGGGAGCAGTTAGGCTACACCTTC. Translated, it gives CASSPRGEQLGYTF. The complete variable domain, with remaining parts taken from reference TRBV2 and TRBJ1-2, reads EPEVTQTPSHQVTQMGQEVILRCVPISNHLYFYWYRQILGQKVEFLVSFYNNEISEKSEIFDDQFSVERPDGSNFTLKIRSTKLEDSAMYFCASSPRGEQLGYTFGSGTRLTVV.

The rearrangement uses TRBV12-5 and TRBJ2-7; tentatively, D is TRBD1 or TRBD2 (5 bases each). The germline gives CDR1 LGHNT, CDR2 FRNRAP. Trimming stripped 0 bases from V and 3 bases from J, with 18 bases between. The CDR3 has 17 residues. The CDR3: CASGLVRGGVGLYEQYF. As DNA, the CDR3 is TGTGCTAGTGGTTTGGTACGGGGCGGCGTTGGGCTCTACGAGCAGTACTTC.

The chain couples TRBV5-1 to TRBJ2-7; possible D gene TRBD1, 5 bases. CDR1 and CDR2 (germline): SGHRS, YFSETQ. CDR3 length equals 12 residues. V was shortened by 7 bases and J by 2 bases, with 10 bases between the two germline ends. The CDR3, as DNA: TGCGCCAGCTCCCAGGGTGCCTACGAGCAGTACTTC. Protein: CASSQGAYEQYF. The full variable domain, completed using reference TRBV5-1 and TRBJ2-7, is KAGVTQTPRYLIKTRGQQVTLSCSPISGHRSVSWYQQTPGQGLQFLFEYFSETQRNKGNFPGRFSGRQFSNSRSEMNVSTLELGDSALYLCASSQGAYEQYFGPGTRLTVT.

The chain links TRBV27 to TRBJ1-2; D is unclear. Per germline, CDR1 MNHEY and CDR2 SMNVEV (reference sequence). CDR3 length: 16 amino acids. V was shortened by 4 bases and J by 4 bases, with 19 bases between the two germline ends. CDR3 DNA sequence: TGTGCCAGCAGTTCGTACCCCTACGGGGAAGGCTATGGCTACACCTTC. It encodes CASSSYPYGEGYGYTF.

The chain is built from TRBV7-2 and TRBJ2-5; D is unresolved. Germline CDR1 reads SGHTA; CDR2 reads FQGNSA. The V and J ends lost 3 bases and 1 base respectively, with 6 bases between them. This CDR3 contains 13 residues. The CDR3 here is CASSFGVQETQYF. CDR3 DNA sequence: TGTGCCAGCAGCTTTGGGGTCCAAGAGACCCAGTACTTC. Complete variable domain (other parts from reference TRBV7-2 and TRBJ2-5): GAGVSQSPSNKVTEKGKDVELRCDPISGHTALYWYRQSLGQGLEFLIYFQGNSAPDKSGLPSDRFSAERTGGSVSTLTIQRTQQEDSAVYLCASSFGVQETQYFGPGTRLLVL.

The chain links TRBV9 to TRBJ2-5; D possibly uses TRBD1 or TRBD2 (6 bases each). CDR3 length equals 15 residues. V was shortened by 0 bases and J by 3 bases, with 12 bases between the two germline ends. Germline V lookup: CDR1 SGDLS, CDR2 YYNGEE. The CDR3 sequence is CASSVATGAEETQYF. DNA of the CDR3: TGTGCCAGCAGCGTAGCTACGGGGGCCGAAGAGACCCAGTACTTC.

This clone was counted only a few times. V usage is TRBV5-5 and J usage is TRBJ2-6, with D uncertain. This CDR3 region has 13 residues. In germline, CDR1 is SGHKS, CDR2 YYEKEE (reference sequence). Trimming stripped 4 bases from V and 4 bases from J, with 6 bases between. The CDR3 sequence: CASSTSGANVLTF. In nucleotides, the CDR3 is TGTGCCAGCAGCACGTCCGGGGCCAACGTCCTGACTTTC. Variable domain in full (rest from reference TRBV5-5 and TRBJ2-6): DAGVTQSPTHLIKTRGQQVTLRCSPISGHKSVSWYQQVLGQGPQFIFQYYEKEERGRGNFPDRFSARQFPNYSSELNVNALLLGDSALYLCASSTSGANVLTFGAGSRLTVL.

This clone was seen a single time. This chain uses TRBV10-3 with TRBJ2-3, with 10 bases fitting TRBD1. This CDR3 spans 15 amino acids. Looked up from germline, CDR1 is ENHRY and CDR2 is SYGVKD. Trimming took 6 bases from V and 3 from J; bases not matched to a gene: 6. The CDR3 spells CAIRGGTGATDTQYF. The CDR3 nucleotides read TGTGCCATCAGGGGAGGGACAGGGGCGACAGATACGCAGTATTTT.

This chain joins TRBV27 and TRBJ1-6, with TRBD1 as a possible D gene (5 bases). The CDR3 runs 15 residues. V gave up 7 bases and J gave up 2 bases, with 12 bases separating them. Germline CDR1 reads MNHEY; CDR2 reads SMNVEV (reference sequence). This CDR3 is CASTERDPYNSPLHF. Written as DNA, the CDR3 is TGTGCCAGCACTGAGAGGGACCCCTATAATTCACCCCTCCACTTT.